The rows below give T cell receptor beta chains drawn from one sample of a study of blood T cell repertoires in COVID-19. Generated by immunoSEQ multiplex PCR, the TCRdb table keeps only in-frame clones and is missing some. The sample has under 300,000 clones, more than 60% seen once; the top ten hold about 4%. The material sequenced was peripheral blood. These receptor sequences come from a woman aged 40 to 50 with active or convalescent COVID-19. Each CDR3 is given with its conserved first and last residue. The D gene is left open where the match is weak. Not every row has a clone size; where given, it reads once, few, many or a size class.

NA	NA	TRBV12-5	TRBJ1-1	CASGLTATEAFF	TGTGCTAGTGGCCTGACAGCCACTGAAGCTTTCTTT
NA	NA	TRBV15	TRBJ2-5	CATTLHRTPETQYF	TGTGCCACCACCTTACACCGAACCCCAGAGACCCAGTACTTC
few	NA	TRBV14	TRBJ2-2	CASSQPRDRYTGELFF	TGTGCCAGCAGCCAACCGCGGGATCGGTACACCGGGGAGCTGTTTTTT
many	NA	TRBV2	TRBJ2-2	CASSVREWNTGELFF	TGTGCCAGCAGTGTGAGGGAGTGGAACACCGGGGAGCTGTTTTTT
NA	NA	TRBV4-2	TRBJ2-3	CASSPLGVDTQYF	TGTGCCAGCAGCCCGCTAGGAGTGGATACGCAGTATTTT
NA	TRBD1	TRBV10-3	TRBJ1-2	CAISGQGRNQDYGYTF	TGTGCCATCAGTGGACAGGGTAGGAACCAGGACTATGGCTACACCTTC
once	NA	TRBV5-4	TRBJ1-1	CASLGGLSNTEAFF	TGTGCCAGCTTGGGCGGGCTATCGAACACTGAAGCTTTCTTT
NA	NA	TRBV7-6	TRBJ1-4	CASSLVSGANEKLFF	TGTGCCAGCAGCTTAGTGTCCGGGGCTAATGAAAAACTGTTTTTT
NA	TRBD1	TRBV23-1	TRBJ1-6	CASSQSGTGYYLYSPLHF	TGCGCCAGCAGTCAATCGGGGACAGGGTATTATTTATATTCACCCCTCCACTTT
once	TRBD2	TRBV5-6	TRBJ2-1	CASSSSGGEFYNEQFF	TGTGCCAGCAGCTCCAGCGGGGGGGAGTTTTACAATGAGCAGTTCTTC
NA	TRBD1	TRBV30	TRBJ1-1	CAWSQQGRTEAFF	TGTGCCTGGAGCCAACAGGGGCGCACTGAAGCTTTCTTT
NA	TRBD1	TRBV5-1	TRBJ1-5	CASSLQGTASQPQHF	TGCGCCAGCAGCTTACAAGGGACAGCTAGTCAGCCCCAGCATTTT
NA	NA	TRBV10-1	TRBJ1-5	CASSAGVGQPQHF	TGCGCCAGCAGTGCGGGGGTAGGACAGCCCCAGCATTTT
NA	NA	TRBV11-2	TRBJ2-2	CASSYGLLTGELFF	TGTGCCAGCAGCTACGGACTCCTCACCGGGGAGCTGTTTTTT
once	NA	TRBV28	TRBJ1-2	CASSFPVAGRGTYSNYGYTF	TGTGCCAGCAGTTTCCCCGTAGCGGGCAGGGGCACATATTCTAACTATGGCTACACCTTC
NA	NA	TRBV6-1	TRBJ1-6	CASSEGAVTSPLHF	TGTGCCAGCAGTGAAGGGGCAGTCACTTCACCCCTCCACTTT
NA	TRBD1	TRBV4-1	TRBJ1-2	CASRPTGGGGRGYTF	TGCGCCAGCAGACCAACAGGGGGAGGGGGTAGAGGCTACACCTTC
few	NA	TRBV9	TRBJ1-1	CASSAMTGNTEAFF	TGTGCCAGCAGCGCGATGACAGGGAACACTGAAGCTTTCTTT
many	NA	TRBV3-1/TRBV3-2	TRBJ1-5	CASSQGRGQPQHF	TGTGCCAGCAGCCAGGGCCGGGGACAGCCCCAGCATTTT
NA	TRBD2	TRBV7-3	TRBJ2-1	CASSLSLAGGYEQFF	TGTGCCAGCAGCTTAAGTCTAGCGGGGGGTTATGAGCAGTTCTTC
NA	NA	TRBV6-5	TRBJ1-3	CASSLGVNPGNTIYF	TGTGCCAGCAGTTTAGGGGTGAATCCTGGAAACACCATATATTTT
few	TRBD1	TRBV14	TRBJ2-3	CASSQRGPGQGQDTQYF	TGTGCCAGCAGCCAAAGAGGGCCGGGACAGGGGCAAGATACGCAGTATTTT
NA	NA	TRBV19	TRBJ2-1	CASSRAGANEQFF	TGTGCCAGTAGTAGGGCGGGGGCCAATGAGCAGTTCTTC
many	TRBD1	TRBV28	TRBJ1-2	CASSSGQGSMTGYTF	TGTGCCAGCAGCAGCGGACAGGGATCAATGACTGGCTACACCTTC
NA	TRBD2	TRBV4-1	TRBJ2-1	CASSQLGLAGGRGQFF	TGCGCCAGCAGCCAATTGGGACTAGCGGGGGGAAGGGGGCAGTTCTTC
NA	NA	TRBV7-3	TRBJ1-1	CASSLMRSGVAFF	TGTGCCAGCAGCTTAATGAGGTCCGGGGTAGCTTTCTTT
few	TRBD1	TRBV6-5	TRBJ1-5	CASSRQGLGQPQHF	TGTGCCAGCAGTCGACAGGGACTAGGACAGCCCCAGCATTTT
NA	NA	TRBV6-1	TRBJ2-2	CASSDRPLAGELFF	TGTGCCAGCAGTGACAGGCCTTTGGCCGGGGAGCTGTTTTTT
NA	NA	TRBV7-9	TRBJ1-1	CASSPGQRTEAFF	TGTGCCAGCAGCCCAGGTCAGCGGACTGAAGCTTTCTTT
NA	TRBD1	TRBV5-4	TRBJ2-5	CASSSGQGSVKTQYF	TGTGCCAGCAGCTCGGGACAGGGATCGGTGAAGACCCAGTACTTC
once	TRBD1	TRBV30	TRBJ1-4	CAWSSGTGLFF	TGTGCCTGGAGTTCCGGGACAGGACTGTTTTTT
NA	NA	TRBV7-9	TRBJ1-2	CASSLRGYGYTF	TGTGCCAGCAGCCTTAGAGGGTACGGCTACACCTTC
NA	NA	TRBV5-6	TRBJ2-1	CASSPSAGWGSYNEQFF	TGTGCCAGCAGCCCGTCGGCAGGGTGGGGCTCCTACAATGAGCAGTTCTTC
NA	TRBD1	TRBV6-5	TRBJ1-2	CASSYGQGPNYGYTF	TGTGCCAGCAGTTACGGACAGGGACCTAACTATGGCTACACCTTC
NA	NA	TRBV3-1/TRBV3-2	TRBJ1-3	CASSQEGEGRRGNTIYF	TGTGCCAGCAGCCAAGAAGGAGAGGGGAGGAGAGGAAACACCATATATTTT
NA	TRBD1	TRBV29-1	TRBJ2-3	CSVEQGATDTQYF	TGCAGCGTTGAACAGGGGGCCACAGATACGCAGTATTTT
NA	TRBD1	TRBV2	TRBJ1-2	CASRPQGAWGYTF	TGTGCCAGCAGGCCGCAGGGGGCGTGGGGCTACACCTTC
NA	TRBD1	TRBV5-1	TRBJ1-1	CASSHGTVNSNTEAFF	TGCGCCAGCAGCCATGGGACAGTTAATTCGAACACTGAAGCTTTCTTT
NA	NA	TRBV19	TRBJ1-1	CASSLLGGTEAFF	TGTGCCAGTAGTCTTCTCGGGGGGACTGAAGCTTTCTTT
NA	NA	TRBV7-7	TRBJ1-1	CASSLARRRNTEAFF	TGTGCTAGCAGCTTAGCGCGCAGGCGGAACACTGAAGCTTTCTTT
NA	NA	TRBV6-2/TRBV6-3	TRBJ1-6	CASTPGASFDSPLHF	TGTGCCAGCACCCCAGGGGCGTCTTTCGATTCACCCCTCCACTTT
NA	NA	TRBV10-2	TRBJ1-4	CASTWGGGNEKLFF	TGCGCCAGCACCTGGGGCGGGGGTAATGAAAAACTGTTTTTT